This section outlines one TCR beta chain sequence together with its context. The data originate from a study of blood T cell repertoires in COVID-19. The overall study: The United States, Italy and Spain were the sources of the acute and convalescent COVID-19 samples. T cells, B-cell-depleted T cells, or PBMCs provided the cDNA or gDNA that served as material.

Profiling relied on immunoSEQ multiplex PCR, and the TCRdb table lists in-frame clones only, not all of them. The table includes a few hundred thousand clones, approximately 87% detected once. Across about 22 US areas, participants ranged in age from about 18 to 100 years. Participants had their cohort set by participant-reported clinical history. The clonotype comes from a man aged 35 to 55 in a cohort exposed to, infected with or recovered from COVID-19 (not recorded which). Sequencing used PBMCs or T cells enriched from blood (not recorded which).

The chain's CDR3 is CASAGRLSSYNEQFF. CDR3 DNA: TGTGCCAGCGCGGGACGATTGAGCTCCTACAATGAGCAGTTCTTC. The chain employs TRBV5-4 and TRBJ2-1; the D gene is possibly TRBD2 (6 bases). The CDR3 is 15 residues long. The ends were cut back, 7 bases at V and 0 bases at J, with 14 bases in the middle. Looked up from germline, CDR1 is SGHNT and CDR2 is YYREEE (reference sequence).